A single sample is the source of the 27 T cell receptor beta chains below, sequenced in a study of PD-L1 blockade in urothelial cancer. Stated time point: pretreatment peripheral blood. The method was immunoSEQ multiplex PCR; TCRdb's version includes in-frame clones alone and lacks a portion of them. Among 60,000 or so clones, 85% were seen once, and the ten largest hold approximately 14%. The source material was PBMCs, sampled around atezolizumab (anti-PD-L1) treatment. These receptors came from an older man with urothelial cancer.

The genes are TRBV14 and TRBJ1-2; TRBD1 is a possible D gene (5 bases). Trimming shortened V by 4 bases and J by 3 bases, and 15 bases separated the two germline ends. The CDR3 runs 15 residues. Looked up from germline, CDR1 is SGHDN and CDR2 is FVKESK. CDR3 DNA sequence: TGTGCCAGCAGCCCGAAACAGGTACTTGACTATGGCTACACCTTC. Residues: CASSPKQVLDYGYTF.

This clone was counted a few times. The CDR3 reads CASSYGSTGNQPQHF. The CDR3 bases are TGTGCCAGCAGTTACGGGTCTACGGGGAATCAGCCCCAGCATTTT. The chain carries TRBV6-6 and TRBJ1-5, with no clear D. CDR1 is MNHNY and CDR2 is SVGAGI in the germline V gene (reference sequence). This CDR3 contains 15 residues. Trimming took off 2 bases at V and 4 bases at J, with 12 bases between the two ends.

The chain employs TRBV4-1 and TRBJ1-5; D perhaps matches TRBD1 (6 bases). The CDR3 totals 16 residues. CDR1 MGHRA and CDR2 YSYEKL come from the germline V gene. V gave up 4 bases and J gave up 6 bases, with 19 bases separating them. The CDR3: CASSRGGLSTGQPQHF. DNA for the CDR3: TGCGCCAGCAGCCGGGGGGGCTTATCTACGGGTCAGCCCCAGCATTTT.

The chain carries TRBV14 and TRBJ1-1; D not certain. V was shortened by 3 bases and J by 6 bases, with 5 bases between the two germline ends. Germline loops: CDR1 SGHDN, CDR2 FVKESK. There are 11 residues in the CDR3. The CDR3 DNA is TGTGCCAGCAGCCAGGCCCCTGAAGCTTTCTTT. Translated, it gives CASSQAPEAFF.

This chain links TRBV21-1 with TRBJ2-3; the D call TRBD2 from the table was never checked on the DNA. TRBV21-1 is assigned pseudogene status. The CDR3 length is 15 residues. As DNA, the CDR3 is TGTGCCAGCAGCATTAGCAGGGAGGAGGGAAGATACGCGTATTTT. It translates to CASSISREEGRYAYF.

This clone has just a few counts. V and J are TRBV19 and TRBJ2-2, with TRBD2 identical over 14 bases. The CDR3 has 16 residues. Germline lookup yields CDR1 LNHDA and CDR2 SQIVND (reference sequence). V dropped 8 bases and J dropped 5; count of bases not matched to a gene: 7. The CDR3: CASSTSGRVKTGELFF. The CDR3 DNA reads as TGTGCCAGTTCGACTAGCGGGAGGGTGAAGACCGGGGAGCTGTTTTTT.

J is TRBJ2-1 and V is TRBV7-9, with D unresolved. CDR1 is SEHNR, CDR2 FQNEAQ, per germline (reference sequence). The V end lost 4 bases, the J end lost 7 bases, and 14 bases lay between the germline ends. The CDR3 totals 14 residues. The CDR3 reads CASSSPGSPNEQFF. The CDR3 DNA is TGTGCCAGCAGCTCCCCCGGGTCCCCTAATGAGCAGTTCTTC.

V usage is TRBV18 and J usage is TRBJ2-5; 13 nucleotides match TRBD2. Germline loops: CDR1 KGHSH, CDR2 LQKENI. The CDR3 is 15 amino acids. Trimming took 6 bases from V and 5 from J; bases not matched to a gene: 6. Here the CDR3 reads CASSRGLAGEETQYF. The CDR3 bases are TGTGCCAGCTCTCGCGGACTAGCGGGAGAGGAGACCCAGTACTTC.

CDR3 bases: TGTGCCAGCAGTTCCGGACAGCTTAATCAGCCCCAGCATTTT. Protein product: CASSSGQLNQPQHF. The V gene is TRBV28, the J gene TRBJ1-5, with D possibly matching TRBD1 (6 bases). Trimming cost V 4 bases and J 4 bases, with 11 bases left between them. Germline CDR1 and CDR2: MDHEN and SYDVKM. This CDR3 region has 14 residues.

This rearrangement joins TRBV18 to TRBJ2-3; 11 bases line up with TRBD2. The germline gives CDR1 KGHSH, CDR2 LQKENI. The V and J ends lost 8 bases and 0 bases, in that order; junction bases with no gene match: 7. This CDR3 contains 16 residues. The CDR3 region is CASLRGTSGSTDTQYF. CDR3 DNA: TGTGCCAGCCTTAGGGGGACTAGCGGAAGCACAGATACGCAGTATTTT.

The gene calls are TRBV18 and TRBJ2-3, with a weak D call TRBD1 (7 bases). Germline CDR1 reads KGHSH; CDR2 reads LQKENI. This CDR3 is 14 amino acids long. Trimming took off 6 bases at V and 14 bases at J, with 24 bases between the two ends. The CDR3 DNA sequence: TGTGCCAGCTCCCCAGGGGGAGGAGATAGATACGCGTATTTT. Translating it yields CASSPGGGDRYAYF.

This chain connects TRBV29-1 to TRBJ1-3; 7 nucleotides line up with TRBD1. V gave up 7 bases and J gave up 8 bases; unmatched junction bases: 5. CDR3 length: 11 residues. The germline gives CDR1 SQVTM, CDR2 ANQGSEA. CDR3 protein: CSALGTDTIYF. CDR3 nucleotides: TGCAGCGCCCTAGGGACAGACACCATATATTTT.

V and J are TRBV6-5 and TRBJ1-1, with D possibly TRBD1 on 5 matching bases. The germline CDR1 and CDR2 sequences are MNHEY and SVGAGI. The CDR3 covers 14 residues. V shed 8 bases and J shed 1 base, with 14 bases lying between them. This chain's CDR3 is CASALGLPNTEAFF. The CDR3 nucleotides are TGTGCCAGCGCCCTGGGACTGCCGAACACTGAAGCTTTCTTT.

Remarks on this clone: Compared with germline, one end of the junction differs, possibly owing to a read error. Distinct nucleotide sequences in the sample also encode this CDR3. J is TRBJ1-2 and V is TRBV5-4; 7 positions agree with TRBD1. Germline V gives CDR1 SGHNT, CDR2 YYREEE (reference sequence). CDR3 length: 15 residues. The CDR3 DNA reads TGTGCCAGTAGCTTGGGAACGGGACAGTTCTATGGCTACACCTTC. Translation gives CASSLGTGQFYGYTF.

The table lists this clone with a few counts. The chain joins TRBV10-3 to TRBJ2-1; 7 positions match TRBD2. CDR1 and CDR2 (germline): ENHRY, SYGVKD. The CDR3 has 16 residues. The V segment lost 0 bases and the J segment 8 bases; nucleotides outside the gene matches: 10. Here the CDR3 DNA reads TGTGCCATCAGTGAGTCACGAGGGAGGGCCGGGTATGAGCAGTTCTTC. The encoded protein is CAISESRGRAGYEQFF.

CDR3 in amino acids: CAISESRNTEAFF. CDR3 in DNA: TGTGCCATCAGTGAGTCGAGGAACACTGAAGCTTTCTTT. The rearrangement uses TRBV10-3 and TRBJ1-1; D is uncertain. CDR3 length: 13 amino acids. Germline CDR1 and CDR2: ENHRY and SYGVKD. V was clipped by 0 bases and J by 1 base, with 3 bases between them.

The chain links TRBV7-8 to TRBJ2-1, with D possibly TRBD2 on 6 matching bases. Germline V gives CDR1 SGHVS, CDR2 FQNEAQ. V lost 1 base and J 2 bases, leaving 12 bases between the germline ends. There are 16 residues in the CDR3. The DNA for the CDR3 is TGTGCCAGCAGCTTAGTCGCGGGACGGGCCTACAATGAGCAGTTCTTC. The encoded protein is CASSLVAGRAYNEQFF.

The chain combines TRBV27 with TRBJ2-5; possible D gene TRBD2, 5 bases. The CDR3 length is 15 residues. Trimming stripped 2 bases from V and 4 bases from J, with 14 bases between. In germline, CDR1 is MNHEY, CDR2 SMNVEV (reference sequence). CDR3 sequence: CASSLRSGSRETQYF. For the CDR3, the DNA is TGTGCCAGCAGTTTAAGGAGTGGGAGCCGAGAGACCCAGTACTTC.

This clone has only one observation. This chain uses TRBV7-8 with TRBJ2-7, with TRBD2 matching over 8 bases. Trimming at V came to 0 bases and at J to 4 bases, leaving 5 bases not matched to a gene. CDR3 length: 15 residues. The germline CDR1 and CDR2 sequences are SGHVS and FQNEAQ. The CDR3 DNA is TGTGCCAGCAGCTTAGCGCCCGGCGGGGGGTACGAGCAGTACTTC. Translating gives CASSLAPGGGYEQYF. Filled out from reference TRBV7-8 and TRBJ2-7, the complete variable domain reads GAGVSQSPRYKVAKRGQDVALRCDPISGHVSLFWYQQALGQGPEFLTYFQNEAQLDKSGLPSDRFFAERPEGSVSTLKIQRTQQEDSAVYLCASSLAPGGGYEQYFGPGTRLTVT.

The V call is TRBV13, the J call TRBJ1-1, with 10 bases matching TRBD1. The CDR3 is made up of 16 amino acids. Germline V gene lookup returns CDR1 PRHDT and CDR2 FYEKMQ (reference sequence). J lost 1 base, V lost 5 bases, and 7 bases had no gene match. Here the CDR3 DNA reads TGTGCCAGCAGCCCTGGGACAGGGGAGGGGAACACTGAAGCTTTCTTT. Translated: CASSPGTGEGNTEAFF.

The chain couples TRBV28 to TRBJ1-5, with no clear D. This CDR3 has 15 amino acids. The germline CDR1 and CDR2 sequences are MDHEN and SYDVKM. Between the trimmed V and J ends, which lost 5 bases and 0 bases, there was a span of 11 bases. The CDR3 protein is CASSPASDSNQPQHF. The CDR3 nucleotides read TGTGCCAGCAGTCCCGCCTCAGATAGCAATCAGCCCCAGCATTTT.

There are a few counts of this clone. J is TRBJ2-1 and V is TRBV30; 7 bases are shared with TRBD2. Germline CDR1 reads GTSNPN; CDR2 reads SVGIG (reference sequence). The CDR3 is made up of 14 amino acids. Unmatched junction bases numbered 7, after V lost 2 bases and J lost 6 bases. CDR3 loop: CAWSLGGSGNEQFF. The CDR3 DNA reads TGTGCCTGGAGTCTCGGCGGGAGCGGCAATGAGCAGTTCTTC.

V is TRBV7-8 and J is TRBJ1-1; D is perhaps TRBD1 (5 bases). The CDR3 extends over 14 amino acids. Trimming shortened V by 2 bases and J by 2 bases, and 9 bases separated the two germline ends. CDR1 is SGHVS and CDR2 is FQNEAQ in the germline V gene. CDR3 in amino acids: CASSLSRDNTEAFF. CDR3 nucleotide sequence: TGTGCCAGCAGCTTAAGCAGGGATAACACTGAAGCTTTCTTT.

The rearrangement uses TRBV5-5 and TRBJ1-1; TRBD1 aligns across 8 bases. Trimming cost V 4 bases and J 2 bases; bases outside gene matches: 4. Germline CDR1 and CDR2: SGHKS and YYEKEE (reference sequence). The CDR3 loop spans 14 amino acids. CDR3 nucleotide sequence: TGTGCCAGCAGCCTAGGGACAGGCAACACTGAAGCTTTCTTT. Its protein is CASSLGTGNTEAFF.

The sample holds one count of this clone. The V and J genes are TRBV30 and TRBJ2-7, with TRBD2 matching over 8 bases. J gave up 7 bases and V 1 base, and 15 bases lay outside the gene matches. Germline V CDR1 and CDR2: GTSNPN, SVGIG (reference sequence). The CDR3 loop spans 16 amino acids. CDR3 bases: TGTGCCTGGAGTGCCCCGGGAGCGGGAGCCCCTGAGGAGCAGTACTTC. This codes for CAWSAPGAGAPEEQYF.

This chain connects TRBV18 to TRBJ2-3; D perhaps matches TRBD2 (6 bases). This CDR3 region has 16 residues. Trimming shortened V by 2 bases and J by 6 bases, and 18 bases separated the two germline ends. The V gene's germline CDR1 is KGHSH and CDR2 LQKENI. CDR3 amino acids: CASSPARDSSGDTQYF. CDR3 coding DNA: TGTGCCAGCTCACCAGCAAGGGACTCCTCGGGCGATACGCAGTATTTT.

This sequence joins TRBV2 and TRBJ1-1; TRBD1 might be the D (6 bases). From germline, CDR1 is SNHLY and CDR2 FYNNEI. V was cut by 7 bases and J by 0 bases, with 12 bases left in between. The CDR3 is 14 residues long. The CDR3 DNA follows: TGTGCCAGCACCCCAACAGGGATGAACACTGAAGCTTTCTTT. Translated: CASTPTGMNTEAFF.